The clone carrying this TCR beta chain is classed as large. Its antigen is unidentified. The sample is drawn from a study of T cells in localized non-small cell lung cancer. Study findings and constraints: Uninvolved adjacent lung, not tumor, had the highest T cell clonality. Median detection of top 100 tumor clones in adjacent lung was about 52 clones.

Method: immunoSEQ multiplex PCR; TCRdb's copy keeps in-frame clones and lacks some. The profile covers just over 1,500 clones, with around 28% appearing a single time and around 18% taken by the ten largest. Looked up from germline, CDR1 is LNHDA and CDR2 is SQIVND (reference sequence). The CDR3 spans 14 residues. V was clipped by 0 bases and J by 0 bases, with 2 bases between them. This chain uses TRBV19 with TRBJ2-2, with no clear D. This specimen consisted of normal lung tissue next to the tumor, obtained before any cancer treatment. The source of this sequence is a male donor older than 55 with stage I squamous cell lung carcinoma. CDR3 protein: CASSIDPNTGELFF. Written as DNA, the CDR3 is TGTGCCAGTAGTATAGACCCGAACACCGGGGAGCTGTTTTTT.